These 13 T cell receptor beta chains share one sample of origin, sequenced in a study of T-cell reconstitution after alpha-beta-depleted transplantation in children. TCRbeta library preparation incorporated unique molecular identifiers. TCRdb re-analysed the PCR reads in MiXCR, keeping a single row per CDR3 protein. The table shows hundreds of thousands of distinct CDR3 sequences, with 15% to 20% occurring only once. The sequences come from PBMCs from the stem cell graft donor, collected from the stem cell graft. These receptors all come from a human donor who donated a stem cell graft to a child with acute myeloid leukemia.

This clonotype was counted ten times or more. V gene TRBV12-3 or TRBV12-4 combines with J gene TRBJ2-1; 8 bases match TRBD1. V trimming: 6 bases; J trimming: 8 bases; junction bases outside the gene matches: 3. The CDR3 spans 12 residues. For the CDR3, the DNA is TGTGCCAGCAGCCCAGGGGGCTATGAGCAGTTCTTC. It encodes CASSPGGYEQFF.

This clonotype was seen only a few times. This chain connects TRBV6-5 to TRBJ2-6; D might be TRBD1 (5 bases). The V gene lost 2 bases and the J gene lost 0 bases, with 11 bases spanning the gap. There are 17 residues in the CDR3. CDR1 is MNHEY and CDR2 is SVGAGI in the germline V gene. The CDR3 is CASSYAIQASGANVLTF. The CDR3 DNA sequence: TGTGCCAGCAGTTACGCGATACAGGCCTCTGGGGCCAACGTCCTGACTTTC.

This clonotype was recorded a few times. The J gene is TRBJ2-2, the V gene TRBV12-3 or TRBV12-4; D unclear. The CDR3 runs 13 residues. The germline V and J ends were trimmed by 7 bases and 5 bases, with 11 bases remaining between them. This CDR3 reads CASTPLATGELFF. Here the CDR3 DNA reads TGTGCCAGCACTCCCCTGGCGACCGGGGAGCTGTTTTTT.

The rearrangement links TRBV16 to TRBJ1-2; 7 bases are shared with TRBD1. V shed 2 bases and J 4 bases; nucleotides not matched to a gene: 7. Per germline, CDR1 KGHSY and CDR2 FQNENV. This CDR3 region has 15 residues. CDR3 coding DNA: TGTGCCAGCAGCCAAGCAACAGGGGACCCCTATGGCTACACCTTC. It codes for CASSQATGDPYGYTF.

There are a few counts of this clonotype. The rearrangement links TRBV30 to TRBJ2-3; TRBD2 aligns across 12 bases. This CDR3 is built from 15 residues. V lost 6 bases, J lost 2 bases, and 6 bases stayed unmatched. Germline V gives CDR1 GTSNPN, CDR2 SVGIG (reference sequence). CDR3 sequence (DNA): TGTGCCTGTACGACTAGCGGGGGATTCACAGATACGCAGTATTTT. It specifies CACTTSGGFTDTQYF.

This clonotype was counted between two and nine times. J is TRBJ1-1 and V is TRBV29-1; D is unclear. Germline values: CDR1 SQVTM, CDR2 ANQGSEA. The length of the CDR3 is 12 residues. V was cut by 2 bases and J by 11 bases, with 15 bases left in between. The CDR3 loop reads CSVETREVRAFF. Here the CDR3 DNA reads TGCAGCGTTGAAACGAGGGAGGTCCGGGCTTTCTTT.

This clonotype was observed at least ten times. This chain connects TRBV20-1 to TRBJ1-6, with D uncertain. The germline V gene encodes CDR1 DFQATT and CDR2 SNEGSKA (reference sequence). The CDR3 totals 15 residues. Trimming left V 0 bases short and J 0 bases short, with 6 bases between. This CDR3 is CSAREVGSYNSPLHF. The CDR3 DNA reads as TGCAGTGCTAGAGAGGTGGGCTCCTATAATTCACCCCTCCACTTT.

The CDR3 is CSAQGARGLNNSPLHF. CDR3 DNA: TGCAGTGCCCAAGGGGCCAGGGGGCTAAATAATTCACCCCTCCACTTT. V is TRBV20-1 and J is TRBJ1-6; 8 nucleotides match TRBD1. Trimming at V came to 6 bases and at J to 5 bases, leaving 12 bases not matched to a gene. The CDR3 consists of 16 residues. Germline values: CDR1 DFQATT, CDR2 SNEGSKA (reference sequence).

This CDR3 is CAISERGREGSGNTIYF. DNA of the CDR3: TGTGCCATCAGTGAACGGGGCAGGGAAGGGTCTGGAAACACCATATATTTT. The chain employs TRBV10-3 and TRBJ1-3; D is possibly TRBD1 (5 bases). CDR1 and CDR2 (germline): ENHRY, SYGVKD. The V end lost 3 bases, the J end lost 1 base, and 16 bases lay between the germline ends. The CDR3 runs to 17 residues.

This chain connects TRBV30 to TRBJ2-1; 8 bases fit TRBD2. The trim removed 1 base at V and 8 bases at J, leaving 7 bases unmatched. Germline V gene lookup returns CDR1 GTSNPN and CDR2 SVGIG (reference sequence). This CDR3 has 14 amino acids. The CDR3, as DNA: TGTGCCTGGAGTGCCGGGACTAGTGCCGATGAGCAGTTCTTC. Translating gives CAWSAGTSADEQFF.

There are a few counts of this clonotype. Written as DNA, the CDR3 is TGCAGTGCTAGAAACTCGGGGGGCAACAATGAGCAGTTCTTC. Translation gives CSARNSGGNNEQFF. The chain carries TRBV20-1 and TRBJ2-1; TRBD2 might be the D (7 bases). V was shortened by 2 bases and J by 5 bases, with 13 bases between the two germline ends. The germline V gene encodes CDR1 DFQATT and CDR2 SNEGSKA (reference sequence). The CDR3 consists of 14 residues.

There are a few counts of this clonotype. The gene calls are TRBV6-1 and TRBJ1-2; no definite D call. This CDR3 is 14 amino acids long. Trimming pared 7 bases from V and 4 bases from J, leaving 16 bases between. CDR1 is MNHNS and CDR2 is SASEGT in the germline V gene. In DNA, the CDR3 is TGTGCCAGCATGGACGGTGGACGTGGCTATGGCTACACCTTC. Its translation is CASMDGGRGYGYTF.

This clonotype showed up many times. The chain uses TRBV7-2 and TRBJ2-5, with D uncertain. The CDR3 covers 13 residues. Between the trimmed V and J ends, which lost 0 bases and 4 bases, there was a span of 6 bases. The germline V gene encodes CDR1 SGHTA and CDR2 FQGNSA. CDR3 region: CASSLAGIETQYF. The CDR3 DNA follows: TGTGCCAGCAGCTTAGCGGGGATAGAGACCCAGTACTTC.